Reported below is one T cell receptor (beta chain). This sample is drawn from a study of T cell changes during pregnancy in multiple sclerosis. Profiling relied on immunoSEQ multiplex PCR, and the TCRdb table lists in-frame clones only, not all of them. Of 30,000 or so clones in the sample, more than 75% were seen once. V was clipped by 5 bases and J by 5 bases, with 15 bases between them. Germline CDR1 reads MNHEY; CDR2 reads SMNVEV (reference sequence). The CDR3 length is 14 residues. The sequences come from CD8+ T cells from peripheral blood mononuclear cells, collected after pregnancy. V usage is TRBV27 and J usage is TRBJ1-1; the D is unclear. The receptor's source is a female donor with multiple sclerosis, enrolled in a pregnancy study. Here the CDR3 reads CASSTVQKVTEAFF. CDR3 in DNA: TGTGCCAGCAGTACAGTCCAAAAGGTAACTGAAGCTTTCTTT.